This T cell receptor beta chain was sequenced during a study of cytomegalovirus exposure and HLA in healthy donors. Turning to the study itself: HLA-typed donors contributed 80 million or so unique TCRs, which were held in an early data release.

The CDR3 spans 16 residues. The ends lost 5 bases at V and 6 bases at J; junction bases unmatched: 12. Germline values: CDR1 LNHDA, CDR2 SQIVND (reference sequence). Overall study results and limits: Presence/absence comparisons presumed near-even sequencing depth among donors. Researchers reported in a later analysis that a missense DCLRE1C variant was tied to TCR beta V- and J-gene trimming.

The PCR made use of 60 Vbeta and 13 Jbeta primers. Here immunoSEQ multiplex PCR was the method, and the copy in TCRdb shows in-frame clones only, minus some. The repertoire holds 150,000 to 200,000 clones, with 80% to 85% as singletons. In the case of this clone: The antigen is not known.

Sequencing was performed on PBMCs. The clonotype originates from a woman aged 40 to 50 in good health and CMV-seronegative. This sequence joins TRBV19 and TRBJ2-2; TRBD2 matches at 7 bases. CDR3 region: CASSVREAGLSGELFF. The CDR3 nucleotides are TGTGCCAGTAGTGTCCGGGAAGCGGGACTCTCCGGGGAGCTGTTTTTT.